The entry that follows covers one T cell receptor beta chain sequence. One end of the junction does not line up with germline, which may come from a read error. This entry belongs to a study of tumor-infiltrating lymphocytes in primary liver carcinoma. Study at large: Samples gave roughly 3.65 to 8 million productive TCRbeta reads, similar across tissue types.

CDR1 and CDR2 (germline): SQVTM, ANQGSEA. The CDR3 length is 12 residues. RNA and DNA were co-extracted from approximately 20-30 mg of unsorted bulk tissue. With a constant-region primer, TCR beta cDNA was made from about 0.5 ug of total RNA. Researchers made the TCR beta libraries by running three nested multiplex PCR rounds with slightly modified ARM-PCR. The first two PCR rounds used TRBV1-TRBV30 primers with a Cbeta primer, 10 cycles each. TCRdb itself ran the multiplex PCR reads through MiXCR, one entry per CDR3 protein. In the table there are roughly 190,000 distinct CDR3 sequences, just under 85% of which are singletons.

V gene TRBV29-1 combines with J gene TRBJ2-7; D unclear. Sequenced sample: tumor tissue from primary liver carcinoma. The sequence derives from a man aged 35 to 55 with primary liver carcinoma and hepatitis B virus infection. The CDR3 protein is CSVERNGYEQYF. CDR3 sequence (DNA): TGCAGCGTTGAAAGGAACGGCTACGAGCAGTATTTC.